The 17 T cell receptor beta chains below were found in one sample sequenced in a study of T cells in Graves' hyperthyroidism and ophthalmopathy. Amplification of TCR beta CDR3 regions used RNA as the template. First-round RT-PCR of the TCR CDR3 relied on the HTBI primer set. TCRdb re-analysed the multiplex PCR reads in MiXCR, keeping a single row per CDR3 protein. The table records 300,000 to 450,000 distinct CDR3 sequences, approximately 15% of them present only once. Sample: blood. These receptors were collected from a woman aged 30 to 39 with Graves' hyperthyroidism.

Notes on this clonotype: Possible read error: a much larger clone is one base away. The chain carries TRBV7-2 and TRBJ2-1; the match to TRBD2 covers 8 bases. The CDR3 is 12 residues long. Per germline, CDR1 SGHTA and CDR2 FQGNSA. CDR3 in amino acids: CAGSLRLAEQFF. The CDR3 nucleotides are TGTGCCGGCAGCTTAAGACTAGCGGAGCAGTTCTTC.

This clonotype was detected ten times or more. The rearrangement joins TRBV20-1 to TRBJ1-1; 7 bases are a match to TRBD1. CDR1 is DFQATT and CDR2 is SNEGSKA in the germline V gene (reference sequence). The CDR3 length is 12 residues. The J segment lost 4 bases and the V segment lost 5 bases, leaving 4 bases of the junction unmatched. CDR3 amino acids: CSALDRLTEAFF. The CDR3 coding sequence is TGCAGTGCTCTGGACAGGCTCACTGAAGCTTTCTTT.

V usage is TRBV20-1 and J usage is TRBJ2-1, with 12 nucleotides matching TRBD2. CDR1 and CDR2 from the germline V gene are DFQATT and SNEGSKA (reference sequence). CDR3 length equals 18 residues. After removal of 0 bases from V and 3 bases from J, the junction contained 9 bases not matched to a gene. CDR3 nucleotides: TGCAGTGCTAGAGATTTACTAGCGGGAGGAGGGGGCTACAATGAGCAGTTCTTC. Translation: CSARDLLAGGGGYNEQFF.

The V gene is TRBV18, the J gene TRBJ2-7, with TRBD1 matching over 8 bases. CDR1 is KGHSH, CDR2 LQKENI, per germline. This CDR3 has 14 residues. Losses at the gene ends were 5 bases for V and 2 bases for J; bases not matched to a gene: 5. The CDR3 loop reads CASSYAGQAYEQYF. As DNA, the CDR3 is TGTGCCAGCTCATATGCGGGACAGGCCTACGAGCAGTACTTC. The whole variable domain, remainder taken from reference TRBV18 and TRBJ2-7, is NAGVMQNPRHLVRRRGQEARLRCSPMKGHSHVYWYRQLPEEGLKFMVYLQKENIIDESGMPKERFSAEFPKEGPSILRIQQVVRGDSAAYFCASSYAGQAYEQYFGPGTRLTVT.

This clonotype showed up just a few times. The chain links TRBV30 to TRBJ2-2; no definite D call. The V end lost 1 base, the J end lost 5 bases, and 5 bases lay between the germline ends. Germline values: CDR1 GTSNPN, CDR2 SVGIG (reference sequence). This CDR3 is built from 12 residues. Written as DNA, the CDR3 is TGTGCCTGGAGTGAAGGGACCGGGGAGCTGTTTTTT. It translates to CAWSEGTGELFF.

At least ten counts were recorded for this clonotype. This chain connects TRBV7-7 to TRBJ2-7; 7 bases are shared with TRBD2. CDR3 length equals 14 residues. V shed 5 bases, J shed 5 bases, and the junction held 9 bases outside the gene matches. The germline gives CDR1 SSHAT, CDR2 FNYEAQ (reference sequence). CDR3 DNA: TGTGCCAGCAGCGACCGGGACTACAGGAACGAGCAGTACTTC. The encoded protein is CASSDRDYRNEQYF.

This clonotype was seen many times. The chain carries TRBV28 and TRBJ2-6; TRBD1 is a possible D gene (6 bases). The CDR3 extends over 13 amino acids. Germline V gene lookup returns CDR1 MDHEN and CDR2 SYDVKM. Trimming left V 10 bases short and J 2 bases short, with 9 bases between. The CDR3 is CAIQGPGANVLTF. For the CDR3, the DNA is TGTGCCATTCAGGGGCCTGGGGCCAACGTCCTGACTTTC.

This clonotype was detected only a few times. This rearrangement joins TRBV27 to TRBJ1-6; 7 bases agree with TRBD1. V lost 3 bases and J lost 7; bases outside the gene matches: 6. CDR3 length: 15 residues. The germline gives CDR1 MNHEY, CDR2 SMNVEV (reference sequence). The CDR3 here is CASSFETGQNSPLHF. As DNA, the CDR3 is TGTGCCAGCAGTTTTGAGACAGGGCAGAATTCACCCCTCCACTTT.

The table lists this clonotype with a few counts. This chain connects TRBV7-2 to TRBJ2-1, with no clear D. Looked up from germline, CDR1 is SGHTA and CDR2 is FQGNSA. The CDR3 is 15 residues long. V was trimmed by 1 base and J by 1 base, leaving 8 bases between them. CDR3 nucleotides: TGTGCCAGCAGCTTAGAGGGTATTTCCTACAATGAGCAGTTCTTC. Protein product: CASSLEGISYNEQFF.

This clonotype was seen many times. The CDR3 reads CSVEELAGGDTQYF. The CDR3 bases are TGCAGCGTTGAAGAACTAGCGGGAGGAGATACGCAGTATTTT. The chain is built from TRBV29-1 and TRBJ2-3, with 12 bases that match TRBD2. V shed 0 bases and J 5 bases; nucleotides not matched to a gene: 0. The CDR3 totals 14 residues. The germline CDR1 and CDR2 sequences are SQVTM and ANQGSEA.

This clonotype was seen a handful of times. The V call is TRBV12-3 or TRBV12-4, the J call TRBJ1-2; 7 bases match TRBD1. This CDR3 comprises 13 residues. The junction had 5 bases not matched to a gene; V was cut back by 5 bases and J by 5 bases. CDR3 residues: CASSRGQPYGYTF. The CDR3, as DNA: TGTGCCAGCAGTAGGGGACAGCCTTATGGCTACACCTTC.

This clonotype was recorded at least ten times. The genes are TRBV28 and TRBJ2-5; D is possibly TRBD1 (5 bases). Germline V gene data show CDR1 as MDHEN and CDR2 as SYDVKM. Trimming shortened V by 2 bases and J by 4 bases, and 8 bases separated the two germline ends. The CDR3 is 13 residues long. The CDR3 protein is CASSLAGLETQYF. In DNA, the CDR3 is TGTGCCAGCAGTTTAGCAGGGTTAGAGACCCAGTACTTC. The entire variable domain, with the rest obtained from reference TRBV28 and TRBJ2-5, is as follows: DVKVTQSSRYLVKRTGEKVFLECVQDMDHENMFWYRQDPGLGLRLIYFSYDVKMKEKGDIPEGYSVSREKKERFSLILESASTNQTSMYLCASSLAGLETQYFGPGTRLLVL.

The rearrangement uses TRBV5-8 and TRBJ1-1; D gene ambiguous. V dropped 0 bases and J dropped 3 bases, with 6 bases sitting between them. Germline CDR1 SGHTS, CDR2 YDEGEE. CDR3 size: 13 residues. CDR3 DNA sequence: TGTGCCAGCAGCTTGGTGGTAGACACTGAAGCTTTCTTT. The encoded protein is CASSLVVDTEAFF. The variable domain in full, completed from reference TRBV5-8 and TRBJ1-1, reads EAGVTQSPTHLIKTRGQQATLRCSPISGHTSVYWYQQALGLGLQFLLWYDEGEERNRGNFPPRFSGRQFPNYSSELNVNALELEDSALYLCASSLVVDTEAFFGQGTRLTVV.

This clonotype was seen a few times. The chain is built from TRBV20-1 and TRBJ2-5, with no clear D. Trimming left V 2 bases short and J 3 bases short, with 19 bases between. Germline V CDR1 and CDR2: DFQATT, SNEGSKA (reference sequence). The CDR3 loop spans 16 amino acids. CDR3 in amino acids: CSARPPLQTSKETQYF. The CDR3 DNA follows: TGCAGTGCTAGACCCCCCCTCCAGACCTCCAAAGAGACCCAGTACTTC.

About this clonotype: This may stem from a read error, because a much larger clone lies one nucleotide away. The chain links TRBV5-1 to TRBJ2-4; D is uncertain. The CDR3 is 14 residues long. The V and J ends lost 0 bases and 8 bases respectively, with 12 bases between them. CDR1 is SGHRS, CDR2 YFSETQ, per germline. In nucleotides, the CDR3 is TGCGCCAGCAGCTTGGCCCGGTATCCGGACATTCAGTACTTC. It encodes CASSLARYPDIQYF.

This rearrangement joins TRBV7-6 to TRBJ2-2; tentative D call: TRBD2 (6 bases). V lost 5 bases, J lost 1 base, and 11 bases lay in between. This CDR3 has 15 amino acids. In germline, CDR1 is SGHVS, CDR2 FNYEAQ. CDR3 DNA: TGTGCCAGCAGCGTCCGGGACTTGAACACCGGGGAGCTGTTTTTT. Protein product: CASSVRDLNTGELFF. Looking up the rest from reference TRBV7-6 and TRBJ2-2 gives the full variable domain: GAGVSQSPRYKVTKRGQDVALRCDPISGHVSLYWYRQALGQGPEFLTYFNYEAQQDKSGLPNDRFSAERPEGSISTLTIQRTEQRDSAMYRCASSVRDLNTGELFFGEGSRLTVL.

This clonotype was recorded once. One end of the junction fails to match germline, which may point to a read error. This sequence joins TRBV24-1 and TRBJ2-3; either TRBD1 or TRBD2 may supply D (5 bases each). Germline V lookup: CDR1 KGHDR, CDR2 SFDVKD. The CDR3 runs 16 residues. CDR3 sequence: CAPSDSGTAFTDTQYF. In nucleotides, the CDR3 is TGTGCCCCCAGTGATTCCGGGACCGCATTTACAGATACGCAGTATTTT.